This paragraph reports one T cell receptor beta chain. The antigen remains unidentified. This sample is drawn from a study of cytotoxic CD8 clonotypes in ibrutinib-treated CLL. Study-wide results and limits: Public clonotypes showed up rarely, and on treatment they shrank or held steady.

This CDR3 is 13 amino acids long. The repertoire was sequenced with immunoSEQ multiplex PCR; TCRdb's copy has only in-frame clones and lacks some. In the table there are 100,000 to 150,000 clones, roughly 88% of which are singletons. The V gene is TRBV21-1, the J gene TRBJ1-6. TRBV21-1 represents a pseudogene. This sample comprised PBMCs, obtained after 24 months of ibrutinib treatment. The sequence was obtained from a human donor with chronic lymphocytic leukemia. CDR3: CASSKEEGKTLHF. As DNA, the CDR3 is TGTGCCAGCAGCAAAGAGGAGGGAAAGACCCTCCACTTT.